What follows are 25 T cell receptor beta chains derived from one specimen sequenced in a study of T cell repertoires and Cas9 in healthy adults. The protocol was immunoSEQ multiplex PCR, while the TCRdb copy is restricted to in-frame clones and leaves out a portion. This table holds about 1,400 clones, 70% to 80% found once. Sequencing input: SpCas9-reactive Tregs (CD4+, CD25+, CD127-, CD137+, CD154-) from PBMCs; culture status not recorded. The origin of the receptors is a human donor in good health.

V and J are TRBV11-3 and TRBJ2-1; 8 nucleotides match TRBD1. Germline values: CDR1 SGHNT, CDR2 YENEEA. V lost 5 bases, J lost 6 bases, and 9 bases stayed unmatched. The CDR3 spans 15 residues. Written as DNA, the CDR3 is TGTGCCAGCAGCCCTGGGCAGGGGGCGTCCAATGAGCAGTTCTTC. Translation: CASSPGQGASNEQFF.

V gene TRBV7-2 combines with J gene TRBJ1-1; D might be TRBD1 (5 bases). This CDR3 region has 14 residues. V was cut by 1 base and J by 6 bases, with 12 bases left in between. Germline CDR1 and CDR2: SGHTA and FQGNSA. The CDR3 loop is CASSLELQQAEAFF. In DNA form, the CDR3 reads TGTGCCAGCAGCTTAGAGTTGCAACAGGCTGAAGCTTTCTTT.

The chain joins TRBV5-1 to TRBJ2-3, with 9 bases fitting TRBD2. The CDR3 extends over 16 amino acids. V lost 3 bases and J lost 2; bases outside the gene matches: 7. Germline V lookup: CDR1 SGHRS, CDR2 YFSETQ. The CDR3 sequence is CASSSVSGGNTDTQYF. The CDR3 DNA follows: TGCGCCAGCAGCTCAGTTAGCGGGGGAAACACAGATACGCAGTATTTT.

Points on this clone: This sample also contains other DNA sequences that code for the same CDR3. This chain links TRBV5-1 with TRBJ1-1, with 8 nucleotides matching TRBD1. V shed 5 bases, J shed 7 bases, and the junction held 10 bases outside the gene matches. The CDR3 is made up of 14 amino acids. Germline loops: CDR1 SGHRS, CDR2 YFSETQ. The CDR3 loop reads CASSQPGQVDEAFF. Written as DNA, the CDR3 is TGCGCCAGCAGTCAGCCGGGACAGGTGGATGAAGCTTTCTTT.

The chain couples TRBV19 to TRBJ1-1; TRBD1 agrees at 9 bases. V was pared by 7 bases and J by 6 bases, with 9 bases of the junction left unmatched. Germline assignment: CDR1 LNHDA and CDR2 SQIVND (reference sequence). This CDR3 contains 14 residues. CDR3 in DNA: TGTGCCAGTACCAGGGACAGGGTCCCCGCTGAAGCTTTCTTT. Its protein product is CASTRDRVPAEAFF. The whole variable domain, filled in from reference TRBV19 and TRBJ1-1, reads DGGITQSPKYLFRKEGQNVTLSCEQNLNHDAMYWYRQDPGQGLRLIYYSQIVNDFQKGDIAEGYSVSREKKESFPLTVTSAQKNPTAFYLCASTRDRVPAEAFFGQGTRLTVV.

This clone has a handful of counts. The rearrangement joins TRBV2 to TRBJ1-1; D remains ambiguous. CDR3 length: 13 residues. Germline V gene lookup returns CDR1 SNHLY and CDR2 FYNNEI. Trimming left V 10 bases short and J 3 bases short, with 15 bases between. CDR3: CATFIRPDTEAFF. CDR3 nucleotides: TGTGCCACCTTTATCAGACCCGACACTGAAGCTTTCTTT.

This clone was counted a few times. For the CDR3, the DNA is TGTGCCAGCTCTCAGTCTATCGGCACTGAAGCTTTCTTT. Translation gives CASSQSIGTEAFF. J is TRBJ1-1 and V is TRBV18; D is uncertain. The CDR3 totals 13 residues. V lost 6 bases to trimming and J lost 4 bases, with 12 bases between them. Germline V gene sequence: CDR1 KGHSH, CDR2 LQKENI.

This clone was detected once. The J gene is TRBJ1-2, the V gene TRBV15; D not resolved. The CDR3 covers 15 residues. In germline, CDR1 is LNHNV, CDR2 YYDKDF (reference sequence). Between the trimmed V and J ends, which lost 5 bases and 0 bases, there was a span of 13 bases. The CDR3 reads CATSPGLSSNYGYTF. The CDR3 DNA reads as TGTGCCACCAGCCCTGGACTGAGCTCTAACTATGGCTACACCTTC.

The chain is built from TRBV27 and TRBJ2-1; TRBD2 matches at 7 bases. Germline-derived CDR1 and CDR2 are MNHEY and SMNVEV (reference sequence). This CDR3 comprises 16 residues. J gave up 3 bases and V 0 bases, and 5 bases lay outside the gene matches. The CDR3 DNA is TGTGCCAGCAGTTTATCTTGGCTAGCGGTCTACAATGAGCAGTTCTTC. Protein product: CASSLSWLAVYNEQFF.

The V call is TRBV7-2, the J call TRBJ1-2; TRBD1 might be the D (6 bases). The CDR3 spans 14 residues. V shed 0 bases and J shed 5 bases, with 10 bases lying between them. Germline V lookup: CDR1 SGHTA, CDR2 FQGNSA. CDR3 coding DNA: TGTGCCAGCAGCTTAGCGGACAGCTCATATGGCTACACCTTC. It specifies CASSLADSSYGYTF.

This clone was seen more than once but under ten times. The V and J genes are TRBV11-3 and TRBJ2-1, with D maybe TRBD2 (5 bases). V lost 8 bases and J 0 bases, leaving 11 bases between the germline ends. The CDR3 has 14 residues. Germline CDR1 is SGHNT and CDR2 is YENEEA. CDR3 amino acids: CASERRSSYNEQFF. The CDR3 coding sequence is TGTGCCAGCGAGCGGAGGAGCTCCTACAATGAGCAGTTCTTC.

The chain has TRBV1 and TRBJ1-2; TRBD1 is the table's D call, not checked against the DNA. TRBV1 is reported as a pseudogene. This CDR3 comprises 17 residues. The CDR3 loop reads CTSSQEGVPTGIEGYTF. In DNA, the CDR3 is TGCACCAGCAGCCAAGAAGGGGTACCGACAGGGATTGAAGGCTACACCTTC.

The rearrangement links TRBV9 to TRBJ2-1; D gene uncertain. The V gene's germline CDR1 is SGDLS and CDR2 YYNGEE. The V and J ends lost 0 bases and 7 bases respectively, with 5 bases between them. The CDR3 consists of 12 residues. This CDR3 is CASSVGWNEQFF. The CDR3 region has the DNA TGTGCCAGCAGCGTAGGGTGGAATGAGCAGTTCTTC. The entire variable domain, with the rest obtained from reference TRBV9 and TRBJ2-1, is as follows: DSGVTQTPKHLITATGQRVTLRCSPRSGDLSVYWYQQSLDQGLQFLIQYYNGEERAKGNILERFSAQQFPDLHSELNLSSLELGDSALYFCASSVGWNEQFFGPGTRLTVL.

The chain has TRBV7-2 and TRBJ2-7, with D maybe TRBD2 (5 bases). With 1 base removed from V and 4 bases from J, the gap between germline ends came to 11 bases. The CDR3 extends over 14 amino acids. Germline CDR1 is SGHTA and CDR2 is FQGNSA. The CDR3 bases are TGTGCCAGCAGCTTAGGGCTAGCCGGGTACGAGCAGTACTTC. As protein: CASSLGLAGYEQYF.

The chain has TRBV25-1 and TRBJ2-3; perhaps TRBD2 as D (6 bases). V was cut by 3 bases and J by 1 base, with 14 bases left in between. The germline gives CDR1 MGHDK, CDR2 SYGVNS. The CDR3 is 16 residues long. The CDR3: CASSEGGFVGTDTQYF. The CDR3 nucleotides read TGTGCCAGCAGTGAGGGGGGATTCGTAGGCACAGATACGCAGTATTTT.

The chain links TRBV28 to TRBJ2-6, with a weak D call TRBD1 (5 bases). This CDR3 has 18 residues. Trimming stripped 3 bases from V and 0 bases from J, with 15 bases between. Germline V gene lookup returns CDR1 MDHEN and CDR2 SYDVKM. CDR3 loop: CASSFFSGFLSGANVLTF. The CDR3 DNA reads TGTGCCAGCAGTTTTTTTTCAGGGTTCCTCTCTGGGGCCAACGTCCTGACTTTC.

In nucleotides, the CDR3 is TGTGCCAGCAGCGTAGCTCCCTGGGTCAGCACAGATACGCAGTATTTT. This codes for CASSVAPWVSTDTQYF. The V call is TRBV9, the J call TRBJ2-3; D is unresolved. V lost 0 bases to trimming and J lost 0 bases, with 11 bases between them. This CDR3 contains 16 residues. Germline V gene data show CDR1 as SGDLS and CDR2 as YYNGEE.

This clone was recorded once. V and J are TRBV2 and TRBJ1-2; D uncertain. The CDR3 sequence is 15 residues long. CDR1 and CDR2 from the germline V gene are SNHLY and FYNNEI. Trimming cost V 7 bases and J 2 bases, with 17 bases left between them. CDR3 sequence reads: CASTYRAGDNYGYTF. The DNA for the CDR3 is TGTGCCAGCACTTACCGGGCCGGTGACAACTATGGCTACACCTTC.

There are a few counts of this clone. The V gene is TRBV7-2, the J gene TRBJ1-5; D is undetermined. The CDR3 length is 13 residues. Germline-derived CDR1 and CDR2 are SGHTA and FQGNSA. Between the trimmed V and J ends, which lost 8 bases and 4 bases, there was a span of 12 bases. The CDR3 nucleotides are TGTGCCAGCGCAACTTCCAATAATCAGCCCCAGCATTTT. This encodes CASATSNNQPQHF.

This clone showed up just once. The chain couples TRBV10-3 to TRBJ2-7; no reliable D call. CDR3 size: 14 residues. CDR1 is ENHRY and CDR2 is SYGVKD in the germline V gene. The germline V and J ends were trimmed by 4 bases and 4 bases, with 14 bases remaining between them. The CDR3 region has the DNA TGTGCCATCAGTGTGGGGTTTAGATCGTACGAGCAGTACTTC. Translating gives CAISVGFRSYEQYF.

The chain recombines TRBV9 with TRBJ1-3, with D uncertain. The CDR3 has 14 residues. Germline-derived CDR1 and CDR2 are SGDLS and YYNGEE. Trimming removed 4 bases from V and 0 bases from J, with 8 bases in between. As DNA, the CDR3 is TGTGCCAGCAGCCCCTCCACCTCTGGAAACACCATATATTTT. As protein: CASSPSTSGNTIYF.

The chain uses TRBV7-3 and TRBJ2-2; no firm D call. There are 15 residues in the CDR3. Per the germline V gene, CDR1 is SGHTA and CDR2 is FQGTGA. V was trimmed by 5 bases and J by 0 bases, leaving 10 bases between them. DNA for the CDR3: TGTGCCAGCAGCCGAACGGCTTCGAACACCGGGGAGCTGTTTTTT. Translating gives CASSRTASNTGELFF.

The genes are TRBV19 and TRBJ1-1, with D uncertain. The CDR3 covers 13 residues. The V gene lost 1 base and the J gene lost 4 bases, with 7 bases spanning the gap. Germline CDR1 LNHDA, CDR2 SQIVND (reference sequence). The CDR3 here is CASSIVRATEAFF. CDR3 bases: TGTGCCAGTAGTATAGTTCGGGCCACTGAAGCTTTCTTT.

This clone was picked up a small number of times. The chain joins TRBV14 to TRBJ1-2; maybe TRBD1 (5 bases). This CDR3 spans 13 amino acids. The germline V and J ends were trimmed by 3 bases and 2 bases, with 7 bases remaining between them. CDR1 and CDR2 from the germline V gene are SGHDN and FVKESK. CDR3 amino acids: CASSQDMNYGYTF. The DNA for the CDR3 is TGTGCCAGCAGCCAGGACATGAACTATGGCTACACCTTC.

About this clone itself: The junction departs from germline at one end; a sequencing error may be responsible. The chain uses TRBV27 and TRBJ1-4; D unclear. Germline V gene sequence: CDR1 MNHEY, CDR2 SMNVEV (reference sequence). This CDR3 contains 17 residues. CDR3 in DNA: TGTGCCAGCAGCCGGCTTGGGAGCGCCAGCCCTAATGAAGAACTGTTTTTT. It specifies CASSRLGSASPNEELFF.